This T cell receptor beta chain is drawn from a study of blood T cell repertoires in COVID-19. This CDR3 region has 16 residues. V lost 3 bases and J lost 10; bases outside the gene matches: 10. CDR1 MDHEN and CDR2 SYDVKM come from the germline V gene. As handled by the study authors: Amplification with reference gene primers provided the estimates of nucleated cell counts. TCRdb keeps only in-frame clones here, not all; method: immunoSEQ multiplex PCR. From that table come the V and J calls and clone size; the DNA was used to work out D and trimming. This table has 200,000 to 250,000 clones, 80% to 90% appearing once.

The chain is built from TRBV28 and TRBJ2-1; 12 nucleotides line up with TRBD2. This clonotype was sampled from a woman in her forties or fifties with acute COVID-19. Source material: PBMCs or T cells enriched from blood (not recorded which). CDR3: CASSFRLAGGPLEQFF. CDR3 nucleotides: TGTGCCAGCAGTTTTCGGCTAGCGGGAGGGCCGTTGGAGCAGTTCTTC.